Here is one T cell receptor (beta chain) with its context. Its target is not known. Germline lookup yields CDR1 MDHEN and CDR2 SYDVKM. The CDR3 spans 13 residues. The V end was cut by 7 bases, the J end by 5 bases, with 14 bases between. TCRdb's table, derived via immunoSEQ multiplex PCR, lists solely in-frame clones and lacks some. The repertoire has around 80,000 clones, 70% to 90% of them found once; the top ten carry 10%. This sample was taken from a study of T cell responses to AZD1222 COVID-19 vaccine. Study findings and constraints: The study sampled repertoires only after the peak T cell response. Most donors were white British, females outnumbered males, and clonal diversity was possibly underestimated.

This chain joins TRBV28 and TRBJ2-5, with D hard to call. The source of this sequence is an adult who received the AZD1222 COVID-19 vaccine. The material sequenced was peripheral blood, taken 28 days after the second AZD1222 dose. As DNA, the CDR3 is TGTGCCAGCATCCCCTTAGGGTGGGAGACCCAGTACTTC. Protein sequence: CASIPLGWETQYF.